Below, 28 T cell receptor beta chains from the same sample are listed, as sequenced in a study of cytomegalovirus exposure and HLA in healthy donors. The study ran its PCR with 60 Vbeta and 13 Jbeta primers. Profiled with immunoSEQ multiplex PCR; TCRdb holds only in-frame clones, not every one. The sample carries tens of thousands of clones, 75% recorded once. Sample: PBMCs. These receptors were taken from a man in his forties in good health and CMV-seronegative.

CDR3 coding DNA: TGTGCCAGCAGTGTTGCCCGGACAGGGGCTACTGAAGCTTTCTTT. This gives the protein CASSVARTGATEAFF. The chain couples TRBV6-5 to TRBJ1-1; 9 bases are shared with TRBD1. With V trimmed by 5 bases and J by 5 bases, 9 bases remained unmatched. The length of the CDR3 is 15 residues. Germline V gene data show CDR1 as MNHEY and CDR2 as SVGAGI.

This clone has a handful of counts. The chain links TRBV5-1 to TRBJ2-5; TRBD2 aligns across 8 bases. Germline loops: CDR1 SGHRS, CDR2 YFSETQ. The CDR3 totals 17 residues. V gave up 4 bases and J gave up 4 bases; unmatched junction bases: 15. For the CDR3, the DNA is TGCGCCAGCAGCCCCCAGCCCGTCGCGGGAGGAAGAGAGACCCAGTACTTC. Residues: CASSPQPVAGGRETQYF.

V gene TRBV7-2 combines with J gene TRBJ1-3; possible D gene TRBD1, 5 bases. This CDR3 is built from 15 residues. V lost 5 bases to trimming and J lost 0 bases, with 11 bases between them. Germline-derived CDR1 and CDR2 are SGHTA and FQGNSA. CDR3 in DNA: TGTGCCAGCAGCCGCCAGGGTCTCTCTGGAAACACCATATATTTT. Encoded protein: CASSRQGLSGNTIYF.

The J gene is TRBJ1-6, the V gene TRBV19; D perhaps matches TRBD1 (6 bases). The CDR3 consists of 14 residues. Germline CDR1 reads LNHDA; CDR2 reads SQIVND (reference sequence). V shed 7 bases and J shed 8 bases, with 15 bases lying between them. The CDR3 reads CASNPQGGHSPLHF. In DNA, the CDR3 is TGTGCCAGTAATCCACAGGGCGGTCATTCACCCCTCCACTTT.

This rearrangement joins TRBV5-6 to TRBJ1-4; D might be TRBD1 (6 bases). The V gene lost 3 bases and the J gene lost 7 bases, with 22 bases spanning the gap. CDR1 and CDR2 from the germline V gene are SGHDT and YYEEEE. This CDR3 region has 17 residues. CDR3 sequence: CASSWGLTGGSSEKLFF. The CDR3, as DNA: TGTGCCAGCAGCTGGGGACTAACGGGGGGCAGCTCTGAAAAACTGTTTTTT.

J is TRBJ2-1 and V is TRBV9; 7 bases map to TRBD2. The V gene's germline CDR1 is SGDLS and CDR2 YYNGEE. V lost 3 bases and J lost 0; bases outside the gene matches: 3. The CDR3 length is 15 residues. The CDR3 here is CASSEGGGSYNEQFF. CDR3 in DNA: TGTGCCAGCAGCGAAGGCGGGGGCTCCTACAATGAGCAGTTCTTC.

V gene TRBV5-4 combines with J gene TRBJ1-2; D remains ambiguous. This CDR3 has 11 amino acids. From germline, CDR1 is SGHNT and CDR2 YYREEE (reference sequence). V was cut by 5 bases and J by 8 bases, with 10 bases left in between. CDR3 nucleotides: TGTGCCAGCAGATCTTTGGGCGGCTACACCTTC. This translates into CASRSLGGYTF.

The chain joins TRBV2 to TRBJ1-1; D gene ambiguous. Germline lookup yields CDR1 SNHLY and CDR2 FYNNEI. CDR3 size: 13 residues. V lost 1 base and J 0 bases, leaving 3 bases between the germline ends. The CDR3 DNA is TGTGCCAGCAGTGAAGGGCTGAACACTGAAGCTTTCTTT. It yields the protein CASSEGLNTEAFF. The full variable domain, its missing parts supplied by reference TRBV2 and TRBJ1-1, is EPEVTQTPSHQVTQMGQEVILRCVPISNHLYFYWYRQILGQKVEFLVSFYNNEISEKSEIFDDQFSVERPDGSNFTLKIRSTKLEDSAMYFCASSEGLNTEAFFGQGTRLTVV.

The chain is built from TRBV28 and TRBJ1-5; D gene uncertain. Germline V lookup: CDR1 MDHEN, CDR2 SYDVKM. Trimming removed 3 bases from V and 1 base from J, with 13 bases in between. This CDR3 region has 16 residues. The CDR3, as DNA: TGTGCCAGCAGTTTTTTTTCACCCAGGAGCAATCAGCCCCAGCATTTT. Translated, it gives CASSFFSPRSNQPQHF.

The gene calls are TRBV5-1 and TRBJ2-5, with TRBD1 matching over 7 bases. CDR3 length equals 15 residues. Germline loops: CDR1 SGHRS, CDR2 YFSETQ. With V trimmed by 4 bases and J by 4 bases, 10 bases remained unmatched. CDR3 nucleotide sequence: TGCGCCAGCAGCGCCCCGGGACAGTTCGGAGAGACCCAGTACTTC. As protein: CASSAPGQFGETQYF.

This chain uses TRBV6-5 with TRBJ2-7; a possible D gene is TRBD2 (6 bases). Germline V lookup: CDR1 MNHEY, CDR2 SVGAGI. Trimming stripped 4 bases from V and 3 bases from J, with 10 bases between. The CDR3 runs to 13 residues. CDR3 DNA: TGTGCCAGCAGTTTAGGGGACTTCTACGAGCAGTACTTC. This codes for CASSLGDFYEQYF.

The chain employs TRBV28 and TRBJ2-5, with TRBD2 matching over 7 bases. This CDR3 comprises 14 residues. Germline loops: CDR1 MDHEN, CDR2 SYDVKM. With V trimmed by 6 bases and J by 5 bases, 9 bases remained unmatched. The CDR3, as DNA: TGTGCCAGCAGGGGGGGGTCGGGGATTGAGACCCAGTACTTC. Translating it yields CASRGGSGIETQYF.

V gene TRBV27 combines with J gene TRBJ1-5; a possible D gene is TRBD1 (6 bases). CDR3 length equals 13 residues. CDR1 and CDR2 (germline): MNHEY, SMNVEV (reference sequence). The ends were cut back, 6 bases at V and 6 bases at J, with 12 bases in the middle. This chain's CDR3 is CASSRSTGQPQHF. Here the CDR3 DNA reads TGTGCCAGCAGCCGATCGACAGGTCAGCCCCAGCATTTT.

CDR3 DNA: TGTGCCAGCAGTGAAACCTTTGGCGGGAACACTGAAGCTTTCTTT. Encoded protein: CASSETFGGNTEAFF. The V and J genes are TRBV6-1 and TRBJ1-1; D gene unclear. Trimming took off 2 bases at V and 1 base at J, with 11 bases between the two ends. Germline CDR1 and CDR2: MNHNS and SASEGT. The CDR3 consists of 15 residues.

This chain joins TRBV19 and TRBJ2-7; 8 nucleotides match TRBD1. CDR3 length equals 15 residues. Germline V gives CDR1 LNHDA, CDR2 SQIVND (reference sequence). Germline trimming cut 3 bases from V and 1 base from J; bases unmatched to any gene: 5. CDR3 in DNA: TGTGCCAGTAGTATTCAGGGGGCGCCTTCCTACGAGCAGTACTTC. Protein: CASSIQGAPSYEQYF.

The gene calls are TRBV6-5 and TRBJ1-2; maybe TRBD1 (5 bases). The V gene lost 8 bases and the J gene lost 8 bases, with 12 bases spanning the gap. The CDR3 runs 11 residues. Germline lookup yields CDR1 MNHEY and CDR2 SVGAGI. CDR3 sequence reads: CASGQGGGYTF. In nucleotides, the CDR3 is TGTGCCAGCGGGCAGGGAGGCGGCTACACCTTC.

The rearrangement uses TRBV7-8 and TRBJ2-3; 11 bases fit TRBD2. V shed 5 bases and J 2 bases; nucleotides not matched to a gene: 6. The CDR3 has 16 amino acids. CDR1 and CDR2 (germline): SGHVS, FQNEAQ. CDR3: CASSRGLAEHTDTQYF. For the CDR3, the DNA is TGTGCCAGCAGCAGGGGACTAGCGGAACACACAGATACGCAGTATTTT.

This clone was seen more than once but under ten times. The gene calls are TRBV7-9 and TRBJ1-1, with D possibly being TRBD1 (5 bases). CDR1 is SEHNR, CDR2 FQNEAQ, per germline (reference sequence). V lost 1 base and J 4 bases, leaving 7 bases between the germline ends. The CDR3 length is 13 residues. DNA for the CDR3: TGTGCCAGCAGCTTAGGACAGACCACTGAAGCTTTCTTT. Its translation is CASSLGQTTEAFF. The whole variable domain, remainder taken from reference TRBV7-9 and TRBJ1-1, is DTGVSQNPRHKITKRGQNVTFRCDPISEHNRLYWYRQTLGQGPEFLTYFQNEAQLEKSRLLSDRFSAERPKGSFSTLEIQRTEQGDSAMYLCASSLGQTTEAFFGQGTRLTVV.

V usage is TRBV5-6 and J usage is TRBJ1-2; D not resolved. Germline-derived CDR1 and CDR2 are SGHDT and YYEEEE. Trimming cost V 2 bases and J 8 bases, with 16 bases left between them. The CDR3 is made up of 14 amino acids. The CDR3 DNA reads TGTGCCAGCAGCTTTGAGGGCCAGGCCTGGGGCTACACCTTC. Its translation is CASSFEGQAWGYTF.

The V gene is TRBV5-6, the J gene TRBJ1-5, with a weak D call TRBD1 (5 bases). Germline CDR1 and CDR2: SGHDT and YYEEEE. Trimming left V 1 base short and J 2 bases short, with 19 bases between. The CDR3 sequence is 18 residues long. CDR3 loop: CASSLRAASGGGNQPQHF. The CDR3 DNA follows: TGTGCCAGCAGCTTGCGAGCGGCCTCCGGGGGAGGCAATCAGCCCCAGCATTTT.

Here the CDR3 reads CSVDGSTDTQYF. The CDR3 region has the DNA TGCAGCGTTGACGGGAGCACAGATACGCAGTATTTT. The chain is built from TRBV29-1 and TRBJ2-3, with unresolved D. Per the germline V gene, CDR1 is SQVTM and CDR2 is ANQGSEA. V lost 3 bases to trimming and J lost 0 bases, with 4 bases between them. There are 12 residues in the CDR3.

The J gene is TRBJ2-5, the V gene TRBV6-5; D call uncertain. The CDR3 is 14 residues long. The V end was cut by 6 bases, the J end by 1 base, with 12 bases between. The germline V gene has CDR1 MNHEY and CDR2 SVGAGI. The CDR3 loop reads CASSPGWVQETQYF. DNA for the CDR3: TGTGCCAGCAGCCCCGGGTGGGTCCAAGAGACCCAGTACTTC.

The rearrangement links TRBV9 to TRBJ1-2; TRBD1 matches at 8 bases. Trimming at V came to 4 bases and at J to 7 bases, leaving 6 bases not matched to a gene. The CDR3 runs 13 residues. Germline V CDR1 and CDR2: SGDLS, YYNGEE. This chain's CDR3 is CASSHGQGSGYTF. DNA for the CDR3: TGTGCCAGCAGCCACGGACAGGGTAGTGGCTACACCTTC.

The chain employs TRBV25-1 and TRBJ1-1; the D gene is possibly TRBD1 (5 bases). There are 15 residues in the CDR3. CDR1 and CDR2 from the germline V gene are MGHDK and SYGVNS. The V gene lost 3 bases and the J gene lost 0 bases, with 11 bases spanning the gap. The CDR3 DNA reads TGTGCCAGCAGTGACTGGGGCAGAGTGAACACTGAAGCTTTCTTT. Translation gives CASSDWGRVNTEAFF.

The J gene is TRBJ1-1, the V gene TRBV5-4, with 7 bases that match TRBD1. V was pared by 10 bases and J by 0 bases, with 6 bases of the junction left unmatched. The germline CDR1 and CDR2 sequences are SGHNT and YYREEE (reference sequence). This CDR3 region has 13 residues. As DNA, the CDR3 is TGTGCCTCTGGGGACAGCCTGAACACTGAAGCTTTCTTT. As protein: CASGDSLNTEAFF. Full variable domain (missing parts from reference TRBV5-4 and TRBJ1-1): ETGVTQSPTHLIKTRGQQVTLRCSSQSGHNTVSWYQQALGQGPQFIFQYYREEENGRGNFPPRFSGLQFPNYSSELNVNALELDDSALYLCASGDSLNTEAFFGQGTRLTVV.

The J gene is TRBJ2-1, the V gene TRBV5-1, with a possible D match to TRBD1 (6 bases). Germline V gives CDR1 SGHRS, CDR2 YFSETQ. The length of the CDR3 is 12 residues. The V gene lost 3 bases and the J gene lost 8 bases, with 9 bases spanning the gap. CDR3 protein: CASSSQGHEQFF. CDR3 sequence (DNA): TGCGCCAGCAGCTCCCAGGGGCATGAGCAGTTCTTC.

This chain connects TRBV19 to TRBJ2-2, with a possible D match to TRBD2 (5 bases). Germline CDR1 and CDR2: LNHDA and SQIVND (reference sequence). Trimming removed 4 bases at V and 9 bases at J, with 12 bases between. The CDR3 has 13 residues. The CDR3 DNA reads as TGTGCCAGTAGTACGACGGGGAGCAGGGAGCTGTTTTTT. This encodes CASSTTGSRELFF.

The chain couples TRBV7-9 to TRBJ1-1, with D possibly being TRBD1 (6 bases). The CDR3 contains 12 residues. In germline, CDR1 is SEHNR, CDR2 FQNEAQ (reference sequence). Trimming removed 3 bases from V and 7 bases from J, with 9 bases in between. The chain's CDR3 is CASSLGADEAFF. The CDR3 DNA is TGTGCCAGCAGCTTGGGGGCAGATGAAGCTTTCTTT. Complete variable domain (other parts from reference TRBV7-9 and TRBJ1-1): DTGVSQNPRHKITKRGQNVTFRCDPISEHNRLYWYRQTLGQGPEFLTYFQNEAQLEKSRLLSDRFSAERPKGSFSTLEIQRTEQGDSAMYLCASSLGADEAFFGQGTRLTVV.